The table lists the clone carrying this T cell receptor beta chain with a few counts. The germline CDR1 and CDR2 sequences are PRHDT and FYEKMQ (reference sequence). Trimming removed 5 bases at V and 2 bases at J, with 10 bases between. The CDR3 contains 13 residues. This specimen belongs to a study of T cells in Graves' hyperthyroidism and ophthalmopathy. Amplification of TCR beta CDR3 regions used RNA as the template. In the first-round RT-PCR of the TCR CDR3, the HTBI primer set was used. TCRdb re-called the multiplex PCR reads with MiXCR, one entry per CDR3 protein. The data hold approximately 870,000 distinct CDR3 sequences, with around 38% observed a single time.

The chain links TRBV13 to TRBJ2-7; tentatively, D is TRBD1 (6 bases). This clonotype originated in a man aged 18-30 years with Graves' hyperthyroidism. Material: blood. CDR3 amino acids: CASSHGTTYEQYF. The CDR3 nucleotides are TGTGCCAGCAGCCATGGGACAACCTACGAGCAGTACTTC.